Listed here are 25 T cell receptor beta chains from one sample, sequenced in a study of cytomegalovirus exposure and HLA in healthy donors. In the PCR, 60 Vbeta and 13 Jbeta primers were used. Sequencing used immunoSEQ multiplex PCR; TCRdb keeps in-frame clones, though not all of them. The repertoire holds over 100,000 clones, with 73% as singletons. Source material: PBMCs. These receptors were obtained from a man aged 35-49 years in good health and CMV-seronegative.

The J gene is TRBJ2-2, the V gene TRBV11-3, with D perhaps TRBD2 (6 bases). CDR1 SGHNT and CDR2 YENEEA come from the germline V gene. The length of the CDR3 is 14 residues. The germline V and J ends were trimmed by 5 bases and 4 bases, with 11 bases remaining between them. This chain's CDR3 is CASSPGVVTGELFF. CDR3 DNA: TGTGCCAGCAGCCCGGGGGTGGTCACCGGGGAGCTGTTTTTT.

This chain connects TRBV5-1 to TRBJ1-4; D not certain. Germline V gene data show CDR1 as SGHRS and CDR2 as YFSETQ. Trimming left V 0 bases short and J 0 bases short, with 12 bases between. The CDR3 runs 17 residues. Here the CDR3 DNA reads TGCGCCAGCAGCTTGGAGCCACCATCCGCAACTAATGAAAAACTGTTTTTT. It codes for CASSLEPPSATNEKLFF.

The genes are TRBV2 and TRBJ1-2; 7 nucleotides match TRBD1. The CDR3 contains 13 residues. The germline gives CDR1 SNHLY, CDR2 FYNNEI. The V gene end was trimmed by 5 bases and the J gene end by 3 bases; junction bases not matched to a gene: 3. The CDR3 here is CASSQGQYYGYTF. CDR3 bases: TGTGCCAGCAGTCAGGGACAGTACTATGGCTACACCTTC.

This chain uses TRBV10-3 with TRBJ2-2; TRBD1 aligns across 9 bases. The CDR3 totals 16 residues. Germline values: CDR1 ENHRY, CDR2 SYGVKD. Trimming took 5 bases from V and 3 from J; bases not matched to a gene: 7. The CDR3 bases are TGTGCCATCAGTCCATCCGGGACAGGGCACACCGGGGAGCTGTTTTTT. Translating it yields CAISPSGTGHTGELFF.

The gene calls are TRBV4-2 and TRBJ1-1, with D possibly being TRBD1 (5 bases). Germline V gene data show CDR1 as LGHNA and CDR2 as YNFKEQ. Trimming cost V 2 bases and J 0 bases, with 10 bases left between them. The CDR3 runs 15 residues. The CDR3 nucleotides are TGTGCCAGCAGCCAAAGCAGGGCCATGAACACTGAAGCTTTCTTT. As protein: CASSQSRAMNTEAFF.

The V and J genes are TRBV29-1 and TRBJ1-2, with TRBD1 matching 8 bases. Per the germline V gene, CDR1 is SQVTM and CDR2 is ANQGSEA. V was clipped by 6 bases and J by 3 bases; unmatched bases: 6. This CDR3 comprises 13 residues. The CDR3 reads CSVRGQEDYGYTF. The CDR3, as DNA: TGCAGCGTGAGGGGACAGGAGGACTATGGCTACACCTTC.

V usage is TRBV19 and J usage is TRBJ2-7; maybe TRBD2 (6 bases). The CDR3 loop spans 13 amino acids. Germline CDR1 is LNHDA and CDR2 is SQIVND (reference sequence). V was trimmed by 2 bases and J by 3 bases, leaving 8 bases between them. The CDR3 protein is CASSIWGDYEQYF. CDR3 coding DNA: TGTGCCAGTAGTATATGGGGGGACTACGAGCAGTACTTC.

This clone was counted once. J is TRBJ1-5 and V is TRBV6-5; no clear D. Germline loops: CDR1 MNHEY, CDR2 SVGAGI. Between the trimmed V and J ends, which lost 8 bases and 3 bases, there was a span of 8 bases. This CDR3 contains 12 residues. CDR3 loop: CASGQHNQPQHF. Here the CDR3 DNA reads TGTGCCAGCGGGCAGCACAATCAGCCCCAGCATTTT.

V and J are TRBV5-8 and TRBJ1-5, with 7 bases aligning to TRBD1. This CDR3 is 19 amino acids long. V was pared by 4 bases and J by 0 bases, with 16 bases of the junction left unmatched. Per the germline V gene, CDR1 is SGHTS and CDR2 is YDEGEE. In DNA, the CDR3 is TGTGCCAGCAGCCGGGCAGGAGGGGGCTGGGGTTATAGCAATCAGCCCCAGCATTTT. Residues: CASSRAGGGWGYSNQPQHF.

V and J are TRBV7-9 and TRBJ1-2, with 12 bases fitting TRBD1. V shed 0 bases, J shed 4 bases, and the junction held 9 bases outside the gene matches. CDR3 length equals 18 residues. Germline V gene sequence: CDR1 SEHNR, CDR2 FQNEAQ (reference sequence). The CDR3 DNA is TGTGCCAGCAGCTTAGCCGGGACAGGGGGCGTCACGGGCTATGGCTACACCTTC. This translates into CASSLAGTGGVTGYGYTF.

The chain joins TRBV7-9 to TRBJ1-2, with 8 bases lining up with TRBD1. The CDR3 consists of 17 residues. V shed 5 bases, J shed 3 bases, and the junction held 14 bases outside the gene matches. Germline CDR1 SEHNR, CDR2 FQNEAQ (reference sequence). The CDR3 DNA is TGTGCCAGCAGCCATCCATCGACAGGGGAAGGCGACTATGGCTACACCTTC. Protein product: CASSHPSTGEGDYGYTF. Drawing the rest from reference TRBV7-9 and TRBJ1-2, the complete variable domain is DTGVSQNPRHKITKRGQNVTFRCDPISEHNRLYWYRQTLGQGPEFLTYFQNEAQLEKSRLLSDRFSAERPKGSFSTLEIQRTEQGDSAMYLCASSHPSTGEGDYGYTFGSGTRLTVV.

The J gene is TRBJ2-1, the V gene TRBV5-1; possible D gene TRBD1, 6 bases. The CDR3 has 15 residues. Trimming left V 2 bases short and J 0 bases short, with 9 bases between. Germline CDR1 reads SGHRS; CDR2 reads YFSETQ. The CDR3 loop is CASSFYRDSYNEQFF. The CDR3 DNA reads TGCGCCAGCAGCTTTTACAGGGACTCCTACAATGAGCAGTTCTTC.

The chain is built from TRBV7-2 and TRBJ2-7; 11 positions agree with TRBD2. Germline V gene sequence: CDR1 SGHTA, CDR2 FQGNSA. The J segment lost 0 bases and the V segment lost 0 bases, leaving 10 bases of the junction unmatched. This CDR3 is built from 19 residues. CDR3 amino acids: CASSLALAGGLLASYEQYF. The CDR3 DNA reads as TGTGCCAGCAGCTTAGCGCTAGCGGGGGGCCTTCTAGCCTCCTACGAGCAGTACTTC.

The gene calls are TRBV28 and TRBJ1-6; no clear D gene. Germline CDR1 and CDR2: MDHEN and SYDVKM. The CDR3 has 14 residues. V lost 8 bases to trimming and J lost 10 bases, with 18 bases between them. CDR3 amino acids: CASAPGGPQSPLHF. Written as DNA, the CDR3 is TGTGCCAGCGCCCCCGGCGGTCCTCAATCACCCCTCCACTTT.

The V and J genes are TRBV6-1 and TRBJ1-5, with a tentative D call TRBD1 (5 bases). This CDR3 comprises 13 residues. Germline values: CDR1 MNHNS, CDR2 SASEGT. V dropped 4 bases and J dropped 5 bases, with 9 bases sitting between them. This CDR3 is CASSVQGDQPQHF. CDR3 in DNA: TGTGCCAGCAGTGTCCAGGGCGATCAGCCCCAGCATTTT.

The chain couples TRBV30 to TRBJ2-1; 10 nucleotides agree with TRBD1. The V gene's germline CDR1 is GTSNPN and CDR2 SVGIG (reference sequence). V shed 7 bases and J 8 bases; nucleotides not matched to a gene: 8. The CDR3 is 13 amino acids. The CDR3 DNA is TGTGCCTACTCCCGGGACAGGGGCCATGAGCAGTTCTTC. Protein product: CAYSRDRGHEQFF.

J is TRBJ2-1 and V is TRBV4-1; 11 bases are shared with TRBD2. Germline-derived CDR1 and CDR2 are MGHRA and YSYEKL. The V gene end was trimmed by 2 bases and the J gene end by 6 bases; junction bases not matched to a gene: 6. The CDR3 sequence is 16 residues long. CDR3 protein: CASSQLSGGAANEQFF. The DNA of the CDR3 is TGCGCCAGCAGCCAACTTAGCGGGGGGGCAGCCAATGAGCAGTTCTTC.

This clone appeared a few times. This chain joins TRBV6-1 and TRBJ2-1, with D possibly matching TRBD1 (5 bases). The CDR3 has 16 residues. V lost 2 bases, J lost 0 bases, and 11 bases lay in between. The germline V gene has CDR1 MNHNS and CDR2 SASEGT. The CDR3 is CASSEQGINSYNEQFF. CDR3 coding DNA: TGTGCCAGCAGTGAACAGGGAATAAACTCCTACAATGAGCAGTTCTTC.

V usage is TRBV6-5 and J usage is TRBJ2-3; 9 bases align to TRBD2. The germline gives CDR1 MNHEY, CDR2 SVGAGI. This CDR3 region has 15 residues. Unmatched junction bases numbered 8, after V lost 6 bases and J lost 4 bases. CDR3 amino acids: CASSRRLAAPDTQYF. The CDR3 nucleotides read TGTGCCAGCAGCCGCAGACTAGCGGCCCCAGATACGCAGTATTTT.

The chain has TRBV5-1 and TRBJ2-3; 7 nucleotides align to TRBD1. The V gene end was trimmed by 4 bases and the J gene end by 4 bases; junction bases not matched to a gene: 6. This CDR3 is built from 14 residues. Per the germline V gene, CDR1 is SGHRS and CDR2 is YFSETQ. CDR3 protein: CASSLRQGADTQYF. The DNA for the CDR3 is TGCGCCAGCAGCCTGAGACAGGGAGCAGATACGCAGTATTTT.

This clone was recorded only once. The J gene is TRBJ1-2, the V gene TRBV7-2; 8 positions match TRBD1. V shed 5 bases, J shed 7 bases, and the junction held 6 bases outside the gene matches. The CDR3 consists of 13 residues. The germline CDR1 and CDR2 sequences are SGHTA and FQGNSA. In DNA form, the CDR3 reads TGTGCCAGCAGCCCCCGGACAGGGTGTGGCTACACCTTC. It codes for CASSPRTGCGYTF.

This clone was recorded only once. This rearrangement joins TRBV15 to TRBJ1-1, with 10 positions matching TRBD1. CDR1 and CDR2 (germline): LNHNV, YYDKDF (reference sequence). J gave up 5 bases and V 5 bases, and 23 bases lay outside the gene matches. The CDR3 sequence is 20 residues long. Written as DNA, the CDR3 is TGTGCCACCAGCGTAGACCTCCGGGACAGGGGATCCCTTAGATGGACTGAAGCTTTCTTT. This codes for CATSVDLRDRGSLRWTEAFF.

In DNA form, the CDR3 reads TGCGCCAGCAGCCAACTTTCCGGGGGGCCCACCGGGGAGCTGTTTTTT. This translates into CASSQLSGGPTGELFF. The V gene is TRBV4-1, the J gene TRBJ2-2; a possible D gene is TRBD2 (7 bases). Germline CDR1 is MGHRA and CDR2 is YSYEKL. This CDR3 is built from 16 residues. Deletions cut 2 bases from V and 4 bases from J, with 14 bases between.

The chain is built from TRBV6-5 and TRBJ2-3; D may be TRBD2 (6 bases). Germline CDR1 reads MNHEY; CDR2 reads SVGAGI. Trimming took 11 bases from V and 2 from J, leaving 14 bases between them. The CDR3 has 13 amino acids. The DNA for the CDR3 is TGTGCCGCTTCCCGCGGGGACACAGATACGCAGTATTTT. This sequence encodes CAASRGDTDTQYF.

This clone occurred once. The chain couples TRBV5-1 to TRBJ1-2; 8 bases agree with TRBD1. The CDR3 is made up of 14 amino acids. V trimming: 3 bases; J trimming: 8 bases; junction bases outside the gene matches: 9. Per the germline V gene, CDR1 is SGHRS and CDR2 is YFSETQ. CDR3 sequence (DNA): TGCGCCAGCAGCTCCCTGCAGGGGGCAGAAGGCTACACCTTC. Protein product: CASSSLQGAEGYTF.